A selection of T cell receptor beta chains follows, all from one sample in a study of patients and donors after allogeneic stem cell transplantation. TCRdb analysed the RT-PCR reads with MiXCR anew, one entry per CDR3 protein. The sample shows 900,000 to 1,000,000 distinct CDR3 sequences, more than 15% of them seen only once. The sample consisted of blood, either unsorted or a sorted T cell fraction (not recorded which). These receptors were taken from a human donor who was either an allogeneic HSCT recipient or a stem cell or donor lymphocyte infusion donor (not recorded which). It is not recorded whose cells these are; they may come from a transplant donor. Each CDR3 is given with its conserved first and last residue. The D gene is left open where the match is weak. The size field is filled for only some rows; it gives once, few, many or a size class.

j_gene | abundance | d_gene | v_gene | CDR3aa | CDR3nt
TRBJ1-3 | few | NA | TRBV20-1 | CSARDSRLQGNTIYF | TGCAGTGCTAGAGATTCAAGGCTACAAGGAAACACCATATATTTT
TRBJ1-1 | few | NA | TRBV7-2 | CASSLDAGNTEAFF | TGTGCCAGCAGCTTAGATGCAGGGAACACTGAAGCTTTCTTT
TRBJ1-4 | NA | NA | TRBV7-2 | CASSLTRDSSREKLFF | TGTGCCAGCAGCCTGACTCGGGACTCTTCTAGGGAAAAACTGTTTTTT
TRBJ2-3 | few | TRBD2 | TRBV29-1 | CSVEDQGLAGLPAPDTQYF | TGCAGCGTTGAAGATCAGGGACTAGCGGGTCTCCCCGCCCCGGATACGCAGTATTTT
TRBJ2-2 | few | NA | TRBV6-2/TRBV6-3 | CASSYSFREYDTGELFF | TGTGCCAGCAGTTACTCTTTCAGGGAGTATGACACCGGGGAGCTGTTTTTT
TRBJ2-2 | few | NA | TRBV10-3 | CAISESMERRSVTGELFF | TGTGCCATCAGTGAGTCGATGGAGAGGAGGTCAGTCACCGGGGAGCTGTTTTTT
TRBJ2-4 | NA | NA | TRBV27 | CASSLTSSAKNIQYF | TGTGCCAGCAGTTTGACCTCATCAGCCAAAAACATTCAGTACTTC
TRBJ2-1 | few | NA | TRBV5-1 | CASSLPGRPSYNEQFF | TGCGCCAGCAGCTTGCCCGGTAGGCCCTCCTACAATGAGCAGTTCTTC
TRBJ2-1 | NA | TRBD2 | TRBV6-1 | CASSRGGRGAYNEQFF | TGTGCCAGCAGTCGGGGGGGGCGGGGGGCTTACAATGAGCAGTTCTTC
TRBJ2-3 | few | TRBD2 | TRBV24-1 | CATSDLPSGGNPDTQYF | TGTGCCACCAGTGATTTGCCCAGCGGGGGGAATCCAGATACGCAGTATTTT
TRBJ1-2 | few | NA | TRBV6-1 | CASSEGQAHNYGYTF | TGTGCCAGCAGTGAAGGGCAGGCCCATAACTATGGCTACACCTTC
TRBJ2-3 | NA | NA | TRBV18 | CASSPPSRDTDTQYF | TGTGCCAGCTCACCCCCCAGCAGGGACACAGATACGCAGTATTTT
TRBJ1-2 | few | NA | TRBV20-1 | CSAEPRTVYGYTF | TGCAGTGCAGAGCCCAGGACTGTATATGGCTACACCTTC
TRBJ1-2 | NA | NA | TRBV6-5 | CASSYAFNYGYTF | TGTGCCAGCAGTTACGCTTTTAACTATGGCTACACCTTC
TRBJ2-1 | NA | NA | TRBV29-1 | CSAEARGYPLDSYNEQFF | TGCAGCGCTGAGGCCAGGGGCTACCCCTTAGACTCCTACAATGAGCAGTTCTTC
TRBJ1-2 | few | NA | TRBV28 | CASSSTSLINYGYTF | TGTGCCAGCAGTTCTACTTCGCTTATTAACTATGGCTACACCTTC
TRBJ1-2 | NA | TRBD1 | TRBV5-6 | CASSPQDRPGNYGYTF | TGTGCCAGCAGCCCCCAGGACAGGCCCGGCAACTATGGCTACACCTTC
TRBJ2-5 | NA | NA | TRBV29-1 | CSVAVGGLETQYF | TGCAGCGTAGCGGTCGGGGGTTTGGAGACCCAGTACTTC
TRBJ2-7 | once | TRBD1 | TRBV20-1 | CSAGTDPTAEQYF | TGCAGTGCTGGGACAGACCCTACGGCCGAGCAGTACTTC
TRBJ2-3 | NA | TRBD1 | TRBV5-1 | CASSDGQGYPDTQYF | TGCGCCAGCAGCGACGGACAGGGTTATCCAGATACGCAGTATTTT
TRBJ1-1 | few | NA | TRBV5-1 | CASSLGQGSESGLNTEAFF | TGCGCCAGCAGCTTGGGGCAAGGGTCGGAATCCGGGCTGAACACTGAAGCTTTCTTT
TRBJ2-2 | NA | NA | TRBV7-7 | CASSYKGRNTGELFF | TGTGCCAGCAGCTATAAGGGGCGGAACACCGGGGAGCTGTTTTTT
TRBJ2-1 | NA | NA | TRBV29-1 | CSVEDGAGWGVDEQFF | TGCAGCGTTGAAGACGGGGCAGGGTGGGGGGTAGATGAGCAGTTCTTC
TRBJ2-2 | few | NA | TRBV20-1 | CSARDQASVPQRVTGELFF | TGCAGTGCTAGAGATCAAGCTAGCGTCCCCCAAAGAGTCACCGGGGAGCTGTTTTTT
TRBJ2-6 | NA | NA | TRBV25-1 | CASSGAGGSGANVLTF | TGTGCCAGCAGTGGGGCAGGTGGCTCTGGGGCCAACGTCCTGACTTTC
TRBJ2-3 | NA | NA | TRBV18 | CASSPQTRTDTQYF | TGTGCCAGCTCACCCCAGACCCGCACAGATACGCAGTATTTT
TRBJ1-1 | NA | TRBD1 | TRBV5-1 | CASALSTGANTEAFF | TGCGCCAGCGCTCTTTCGACAGGGGCTAACACTGAAGCTTTCTTT
TRBJ2-1 | many | TRBD2 | TRBV29-1 | CSVDGREGPLGQFF | TGCAGCGTTGATGGTAGGGAGGGCCCCCTAGGGCAGTTCTTC
TRBJ2-3 | few | NA | TRBV29-1 | CSVHTAVLGDTQYF | TGCAGCGTTCATACAGCGGTATTAGGAGATACGCAGTATTTT
TRBJ2-3 | NA | TRBD2 | TRBV20-1 | CSATRTSGGLTDTQYF | TGCAGTGCCACCCGGACTAGCGGCGGTCTCACAGATACGCAGTATTTT
TRBJ2-1 | NA | NA | TRBV6-1 | CASSDTRSHEQFF | TGTGCCAGCAGTGACACTAGAAGCCATGAGCAGTTCTTC
TRBJ1-2 | few | TRBD1 | TRBV7-2 | CASSTRGQGNYGYTF | TGTGCCAGCAGCACCCGTGGACAGGGGAACTATGGCTACACCTTC
TRBJ2-3 | NA | TRBD1 | TRBV18 | CASSQRDRRVSTDTQYF | TGTGCCAGCTCCCAAAGGGACAGAAGAGTTAGCACAGATACGCAGTATTTT
TRBJ1-2 | few | NA | TRBV30 | CAWSRRDLNYGYTF | TGTGCCTGGAGTAGGAGGGACCTTAACTATGGCTACACCTTC